A selection of T cell receptor beta chains follows, all from one sample in a study of identical twins. TCRdb passed the 5' RACE reads through MiXCR, listing each CDR3 protein once. Of fewer than 800,000 distinct CDR3 sequences in the sample, roughly 7.2% were seen once. These data are also associated with another study on yellow fever vaccine responses in identical twins.

The sequenced sample consisted of PBMCs. The receptors derive from a woman aged 18 to 35 in good health. Each CDR3 is given with its conserved first and last residue. The D gene is left open where the match is weak. Rows give clone size only sometimes, using once, few, many, or a class for an expanded clone.

v_gene: TRBV5-1; abundance: .; j_gene: TRBJ2-2; d_gene: .; CDR3nt: TGCGCCAGCAGCTTGTCGGGGATGGTCAGCACCGGGGAGCTGTTTTTT; CDR3aa: CASSLSGMVSTGELFF
v_gene: TRBV20-1; abundance: .; j_gene: TRBJ2-5; d_gene: TRBD2; CDR3nt: TGCAGTGCTAGAGATAGGAGGACTAGCGTTAAGACCCAGTACTTC; CDR3aa: CSARDRRTSVKTQYF
v_gene: TRBV12-3/TRBV12-4; abundance: many; j_gene: TRBJ2-5; d_gene: .; CDR3nt: TGTGCCAGCAGTTTTCAGGCAAGGGGGGAGACCCAGTACTTC; CDR3aa: CASSFQARGETQYF
v_gene: TRBV4-1; abundance: many; j_gene: TRBJ2-3; d_gene: TRBD1; CDR3nt: TGCGCCAGCAGCCAAGAGGTGACAGGGGGCTCAGATACGCAGTATTTT; CDR3aa: CASSQEVTGGSDTQYF
v_gene: TRBV11-2; abundance: many; j_gene: TRBJ2-3; d_gene: .; CDR3nt: TGTGCCAGCAGCTTAGAAGGAATATCCACAGATACGCAGTATTTT; CDR3aa: CASSLEGISTDTQYF
v_gene: TRBV5-1; abundance: .; j_gene: TRBJ2-3; d_gene: .; CDR3nt: TGCGCCAGCAGCAGTAGTCCGGGAGAATTGGTTGCTGGAGATACGCAGTATTTT; CDR3aa: CASSSSPGELVAGDTQYF
v_gene: TRBV12-3/TRBV12-4; abundance: .; j_gene: TRBJ1-1; d_gene: .; CDR3nt: TGTGCCAGCAGTCCCACAGGTCAGCACACTGAAGCTTTCTTT; CDR3aa: CASSPTGQHTEAFF
v_gene: TRBV2; abundance: .; j_gene: TRBJ2-7; d_gene: .; CDR3nt: TGTGCCTCTCTCCGGGGGCCCCGGGAGCAGTACTTC; CDR3aa: CASLRGPREQYF
v_gene: TRBV6-1; abundance: .; j_gene: TRBJ2-3; d_gene: TRBD2; CDR3nt: TGTGCCAGCAGTCTTGGTCTAGCGGGTGGGAGGCAGTATTTT; CDR3aa: CASSLGLAGGRQYF
v_gene: TRBV7-6; abundance: few; j_gene: TRBJ2-7; d_gene: .; CDR3nt: TGTGCCAGCAGCCCTGGCGGGCTCTCCTACGAGCAGTACTTC; CDR3aa: CASSPGGLSYEQYF
v_gene: TRBV7-2; abundance: many; j_gene: TRBJ1-3; d_gene: TRBD1; CDR3nt: TGTGCCAGCAGCTTCGGACAGGGGGCTGGAAACACCATATATTTT; CDR3aa: CASSFGQGAGNTIYF
v_gene: TRBV7-8; abundance: .; j_gene: TRBJ1-1; d_gene: .; CDR3nt: TGTGCCAGCAGCACACCCTCCGGAAGGGACACTGAAGCTTTCTTT; CDR3aa: CASSTPSGRDTEAFF
v_gene: TRBV29-1; abundance: few; j_gene: TRBJ2-3; d_gene: .; CDR3nt: TGCAGCGTTGGGAATCCTGATTCCCCAGATACGCAGTATTTT; CDR3aa: CSVGNPDSPDTQYF
v_gene: TRBV3-1; abundance: few; j_gene: TRBJ1-3; d_gene: .; CDR3nt: TGTGCCAGCAGCCAAGATCTGGCCGGGTTCACCATATATTTT; CDR3aa: CASSQDLAGFTIYF
v_gene: TRBV29-1; abundance: .; j_gene: TRBJ2-7; d_gene: TRBD2; CDR3nt: TGCAGCGTTCTCCGACTAGCGGGAAGCTACGAGCAGTACTTC; CDR3aa: CSVLRLAGSYEQYF
v_gene: TRBV5-1; abundance: .; j_gene: TRBJ1-1; d_gene: .; CDR3nt: TGCGCCAGCAGCACCGACGGGTTTGGGAACACTGAAGCTTTCTTT; CDR3aa: CASSTDGFGNTEAFF
v_gene: TRBV2; abundance: many; j_gene: TRBJ1-4; d_gene: TRBD1; CDR3nt: TGTGCCAGCCGTGGACAGGGGGTGGATAATGAAAAACTGTTTTTT; CDR3aa: CASRGQGVDNEKLFF
v_gene: TRBV20-1; abundance: few; j_gene: TRBJ2-1; d_gene: TRBD2; CDR3nt: TGCAGTGCTACAGGACTAGCGGGGGTGAACAATGAGCAGTTCTTC; CDR3aa: CSATGLAGVNNEQFF
v_gene: TRBV20-1; abundance: few; j_gene: TRBJ2-7; d_gene: .; CDR3nt: TGCAGTGCTAGTCTGAGGCCCAACGAGCAGTACTTC; CDR3aa: CSASLRPNEQYF
v_gene: TRBV15; abundance: few; j_gene: TRBJ2-1; d_gene: .; CDR3nt: TGTGCCACCAGCAGAGGGAGGCTAGATGACTACAATGAGCAGTTCTTC; CDR3aa: CATSRGRLDDYNEQFF
v_gene: TRBV7-9; abundance: many; j_gene: TRBJ2-1; d_gene: .; CDR3nt: TGTGCCAGCAGCTTACTCGGGGGAAAAGTCAATGAGCAGTTCTTC; CDR3aa: CASSLLGGKVNEQFF
v_gene: TRBV28; abundance: .; j_gene: TRBJ2-3; d_gene: TRBD1; CDR3nt: TGTGCCAGCAGCAAACCGGGACAGGGGTGGGGCACAGATACGCAGTATTTT; CDR3aa: CASSKPGQGWGTDTQYF
v_gene: TRBV25-1; abundance: many; j_gene: TRBJ2-1; d_gene: TRBD2; CDR3nt: TGTGCCAGCAGTCGAGCGGGGGGGCATAATGAGCAGTTCTTC; CDR3aa: CASSRAGGHNEQFF
v_gene: TRBV6-1; abundance: .; j_gene: TRBJ2-3; d_gene: .; CDR3nt: TGTGCCAGCAGTGAAACGACAGCCCCCTCTAGCACAGATACGCAGTATTTT; CDR3aa: CASSETTAPSSTDTQYF
v_gene: TRBV27; abundance: many; j_gene: TRBJ2-2; d_gene: .; CDR3nt: TGTGCCAGCGCGAGATCCGGGGAGCTGTTTTTT; CDR3aa: CASARSGELFF
v_gene: TRBV6-4; abundance: .; j_gene: TRBJ1-2; d_gene: .; CDR3nt: TGTGCCAGCAGTGATTCGGGGAACTATGGCTACACCTTC; CDR3aa: CASSDSGNYGYTF
v_gene: TRBV5-1; abundance: many; j_gene: TRBJ2-3; d_gene: .; CDR3nt: TGCGCCAGCAGCTTGGATGCGGTTGTCACAGATACGCAGTATTTT; CDR3aa: CASSLDAVVTDTQYF
v_gene: TRBV6-5; abundance: few; j_gene: TRBJ2-1; d_gene: .; CDR3nt: TGTGCCAGCAGTTACTCTTGGACGTTCAATGAGCAGTTCTTC; CDR3aa: CASSYSWTFNEQFF
v_gene: TRBV6-5; abundance: .; j_gene: TRBJ2-7; d_gene: TRBD1; CDR3nt: TGTGCCAGCAGTTCCGGGACAGGGGTGACCTACGAGCAGTACTTC; CDR3aa: CASSSGTGVTYEQYF
v_gene: TRBV11-3; abundance: many; j_gene: TRBJ2-4; d_gene: TRBD1; CDR3nt: TGTGCCAGCAGCTTTTTGGGGACAGTGGGAAACATTCAGTACTTC; CDR3aa: CASSFLGTVGNIQYF
v_gene: TRBV12-3/TRBV12-4; abundance: few; j_gene: TRBJ2-2; d_gene: TRBD1; CDR3nt: TGTGCCAGCAGTTCAACCACAGGGGCCGGGGAGCTGTTTTTT; CDR3aa: CASSSTTGAGELFF
v_gene: TRBV20-1; abundance: .; j_gene: TRBJ2-1; d_gene: TRBD2; CDR3nt: TGCAGTGCTAGACCGGGACTAGCGCCGACTAACCACATAAAGAGCTCCTACAATGAGCAGTTCTTC; CDR3aa: CSARPGLAPTNHIKSSYNEQFF
v_gene: TRBV2; abundance: few; j_gene: TRBJ1-5; d_gene: TRBD1; CDR3nt: TGTGCCAGCGGTGGGACAGGTAATCAGCCCCAGCATTTT; CDR3aa: CASGGTGNQPQHF
v_gene: TRBV12-3/TRBV12-4; abundance: .; j_gene: TRBJ2-2; d_gene: .; CDR3nt: TGTGCCAGCAGTTTACGGGTGGCGGAGCTGTTTTTT; CDR3aa: CASSLRVAELFF
v_gene: TRBV28; abundance: .; j_gene: TRBJ1-2; d_gene: .; CDR3nt: TGTGCCAGCAAGGGGGGTTTAAGTAACTATGGCTACACCTTC; CDR3aa: CASKGGLSNYGYTF
v_gene: TRBV12-3/TRBV12-4; abundance: many; j_gene: TRBJ1-1; d_gene: .; CDR3nt: TGTGCCAGCAGTTTCCGGAATCAGGACAGGAACACTGAAGCTTTCTTT; CDR3aa: CASSFRNQDRNTEAFF
v_gene: TRBV24-1; abundance: few; j_gene: TRBJ2-1; d_gene: .; CDR3nt: TGTGCCACCAGTGATTTTCAGGGAAGGACCTACAATGAGCAGTTCTTC; CDR3aa: CATSDFQGRTYNEQFF
v_gene: TRBV2; abundance: few; j_gene: TRBJ1-5; d_gene: .; CDR3nt: TGTGCCAGCACTCAGGGGAGAAATCAGCCCCAGCATTTT; CDR3aa: CASTQGRNQPQHF
v_gene: TRBV4-1; abundance: many; j_gene: TRBJ2-5; d_gene: .; CDR3nt: TGCGCCAGCAGCCTACGACAGGGAGGAGAGACCCAGTACTTC; CDR3aa: CASSLRQGGETQYF
v_gene: TRBV7-9; abundance: .; j_gene: TRBJ1-2; d_gene: .; CDR3nt: TGTGCCAGCAGCTTAGCAACAGGCAAGGGGAGAAATGGCTACACCTTC; CDR3aa: CASSLATGKGRNGYTF
v_gene: TRBV5-8; abundance: .; j_gene: TRBJ2-5; d_gene: .; CDR3nt: TGTGCCAGCAGCCCCATCGCCAGGGAGACCCAGTACTTC; CDR3aa: CASSPIARETQYF
v_gene: TRBV24-1; abundance: .; j_gene: TRBJ1-2; d_gene: .; CDR3nt: TGTGCCACCAGTGATTTGCAGGGAAGTCAATGGGGCTACACCTTC; CDR3aa: CATSDLQGSQWGYTF
v_gene: TRBV12-3/TRBV12-4; abundance: many; j_gene: TRBJ2-2; d_gene: TRBD2; CDR3nt: TGTGCCAGCAGCTTAGCGGGGGTTCACACCGGGGAGCTGTTTTTT; CDR3aa: CASSLAGVHTGELFF
v_gene: TRBV27; abundance: few; j_gene: TRBJ2-2; d_gene: .; CDR3nt: TGTGCCAGCACTAGATCCGGGGGGCCGGATAGCGGGGAGCTGTTTTTT; CDR3aa: CASTRSGGPDSGELFF